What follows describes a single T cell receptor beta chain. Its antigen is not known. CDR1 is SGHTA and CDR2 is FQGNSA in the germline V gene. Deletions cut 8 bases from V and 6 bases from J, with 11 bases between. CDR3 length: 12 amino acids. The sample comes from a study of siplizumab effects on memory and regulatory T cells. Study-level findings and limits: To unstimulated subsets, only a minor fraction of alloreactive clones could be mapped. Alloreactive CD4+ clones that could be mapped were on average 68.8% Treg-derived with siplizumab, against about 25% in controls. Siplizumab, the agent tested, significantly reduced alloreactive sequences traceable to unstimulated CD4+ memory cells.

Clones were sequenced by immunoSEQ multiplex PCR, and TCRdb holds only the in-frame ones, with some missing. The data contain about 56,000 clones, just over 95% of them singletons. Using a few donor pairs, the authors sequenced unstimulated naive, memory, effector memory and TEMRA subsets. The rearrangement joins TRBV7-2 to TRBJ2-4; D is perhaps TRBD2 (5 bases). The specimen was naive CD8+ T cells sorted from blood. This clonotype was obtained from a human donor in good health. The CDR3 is CASVGEGNIQYF. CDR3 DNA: TGTGCCAGCGTCGGTGAGGGAAACATTCAGTACTTC.